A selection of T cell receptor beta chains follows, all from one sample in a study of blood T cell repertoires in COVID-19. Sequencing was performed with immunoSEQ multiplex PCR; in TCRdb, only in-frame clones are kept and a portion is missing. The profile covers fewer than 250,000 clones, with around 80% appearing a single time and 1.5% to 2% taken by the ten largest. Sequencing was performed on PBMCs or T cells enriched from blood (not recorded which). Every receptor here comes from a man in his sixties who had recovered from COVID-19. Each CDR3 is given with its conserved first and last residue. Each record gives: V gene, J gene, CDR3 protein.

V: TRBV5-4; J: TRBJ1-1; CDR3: CASSRDRGNTEAFF
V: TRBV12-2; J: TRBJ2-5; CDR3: CASRPGTAKETQYF
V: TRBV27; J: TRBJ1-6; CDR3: CASSLRRQDNSPLHF
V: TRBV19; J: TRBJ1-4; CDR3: CASSIGGRVKLFF
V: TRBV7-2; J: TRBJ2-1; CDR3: CASSLYTINEQFF
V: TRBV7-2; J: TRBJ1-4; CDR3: CASSYQVGLGNEKLFF
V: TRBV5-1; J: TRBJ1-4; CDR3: CASSVTGVGEKLFF
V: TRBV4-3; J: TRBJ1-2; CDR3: CASSQELALGYTF
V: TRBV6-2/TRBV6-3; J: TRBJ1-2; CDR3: CASSYTRTGGYTF
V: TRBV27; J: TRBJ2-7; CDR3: CASSPSGSGGSYEQYF
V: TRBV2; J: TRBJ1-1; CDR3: CASSKTGGQFTEAFF
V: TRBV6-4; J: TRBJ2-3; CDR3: CASSVSGVDADTQYF
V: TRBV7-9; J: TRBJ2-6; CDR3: CASSPSTGVGANVLTF
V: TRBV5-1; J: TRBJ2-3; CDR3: CASVAGSTADTQYF
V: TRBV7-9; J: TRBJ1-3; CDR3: CASSLDRDTNSGNTIYF
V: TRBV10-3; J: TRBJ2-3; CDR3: CAISENGGGTDTQYF
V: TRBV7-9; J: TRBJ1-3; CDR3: CASSLGVNTIYF
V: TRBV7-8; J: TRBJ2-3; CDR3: CASSLAPSSTDTQYF
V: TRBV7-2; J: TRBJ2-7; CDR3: CASSLSRPLGGEQYF
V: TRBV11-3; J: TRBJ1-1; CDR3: CASSLVGGSSNTEAFF
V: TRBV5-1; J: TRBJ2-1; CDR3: CASSLVTGESYNEQFF
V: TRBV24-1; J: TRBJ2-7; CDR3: CATSDLQDEQYF
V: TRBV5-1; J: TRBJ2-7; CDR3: CASSPGPGGYEQYF
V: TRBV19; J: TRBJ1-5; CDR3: CASSMRSQPQHF
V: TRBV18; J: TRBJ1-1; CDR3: CASSPQGAVGTEAFF
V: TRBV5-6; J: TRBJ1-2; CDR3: CASSSGQGVGYTF
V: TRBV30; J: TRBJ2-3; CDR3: CATPYGADTQYF
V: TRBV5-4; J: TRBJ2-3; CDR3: CASRPTGTDTQYF
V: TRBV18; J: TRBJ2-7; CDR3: CASSPRQGRSYEQYF
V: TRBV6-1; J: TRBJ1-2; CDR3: CASSEAPGIGYGYTF
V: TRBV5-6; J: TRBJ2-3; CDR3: CASSRDRANTDTQYF
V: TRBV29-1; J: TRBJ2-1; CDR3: CSVDPSTGNSYNEQFF
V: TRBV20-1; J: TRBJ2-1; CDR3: CSASLSASGAYNEQFF
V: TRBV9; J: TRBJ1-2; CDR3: CASSVGGTGGAGYGYTF
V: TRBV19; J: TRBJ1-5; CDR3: CASSIAPGTYSNQPQHF
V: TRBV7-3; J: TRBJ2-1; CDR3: CASSYGLGEQFF
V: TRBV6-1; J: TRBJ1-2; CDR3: CASSEWGEGYTF
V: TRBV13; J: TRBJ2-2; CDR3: CASSLGLGGRPGELFF
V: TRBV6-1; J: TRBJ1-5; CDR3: CASSGSGTGSNQPQHF
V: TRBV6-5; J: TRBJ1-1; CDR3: CASSYTFRGEAFF
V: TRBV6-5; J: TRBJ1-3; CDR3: CASSPTDTGNTIYF
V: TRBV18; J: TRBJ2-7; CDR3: CASSPGGTDEQYF
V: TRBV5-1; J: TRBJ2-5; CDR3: CASSVASQYF
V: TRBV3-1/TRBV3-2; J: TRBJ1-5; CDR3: CASSRDPEDGQPQHF
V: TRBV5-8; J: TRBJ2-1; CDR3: CASSSLAGTGVRNEQFF
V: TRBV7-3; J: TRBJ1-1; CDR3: CASSADRDTEAFF
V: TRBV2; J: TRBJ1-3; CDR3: CASRERTGGHTSSGNTIYF
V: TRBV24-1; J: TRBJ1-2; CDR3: CATSEAPGTNFYGYTF
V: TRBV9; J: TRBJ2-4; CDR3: CASSTRDRARGNIQYF
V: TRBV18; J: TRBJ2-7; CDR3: CASSPSSYEQYF
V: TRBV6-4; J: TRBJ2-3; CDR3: CASSVAGGADTQYF
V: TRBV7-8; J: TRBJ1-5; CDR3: CASSAGQNQPQHF
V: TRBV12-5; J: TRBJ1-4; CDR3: CASGSGSTNEKLFF